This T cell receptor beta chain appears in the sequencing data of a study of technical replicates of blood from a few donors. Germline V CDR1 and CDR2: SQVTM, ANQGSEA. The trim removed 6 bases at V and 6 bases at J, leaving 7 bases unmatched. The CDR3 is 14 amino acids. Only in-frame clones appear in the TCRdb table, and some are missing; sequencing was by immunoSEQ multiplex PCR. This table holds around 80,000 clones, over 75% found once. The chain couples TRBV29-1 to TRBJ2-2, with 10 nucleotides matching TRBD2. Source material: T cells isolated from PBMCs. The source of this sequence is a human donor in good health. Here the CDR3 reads CSVGGLASSGELFF. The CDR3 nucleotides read TGCAGCGTGGGGGGACTAGCGTCGTCCGGGGAGCTGTTTTTT.